The T cell receptor (beta chain) described here comes from a study of radiation and T cells in renal cell carcinoma. Study context: Nephrectomy followed 15 Gy stereotactic body radiation by 4 weeks. Whole-study results and caveats: Top tumor clonotypes rose in blood 2 weeks post-radiation, then contracted. Baseline intratumoral clonotype presence is unknown without pretreatment biopsies.

With respect to this clone: Its antigen is undetermined.

TCRdb keeps only in-frame clones here, not all; method: immunoSEQ multiplex PCR. The sample shows roughly 130,000 clones, approximately 90% of them seen only once. Time point given: blood 2 weeks post-SBRT. The sample's treatment: 15 Gy SBRT to primary tumor, nephrectomy 4 weeks later. After SBRT, blood was collected at 2 and 4 weeks, plus baseline. This CDR3 has 14 amino acids. The V gene lost 3 bases and the J gene lost 8 bases, with 13 bases spanning the gap. Looked up from germline, CDR1 is SNHLY and CDR2 is FYNNEI. The genes are TRBV2 and TRBJ1-4; no reliable D call. This clonotype was obtained from a woman in her sixties or seventies with renal cell carcinoma. The sample in question was blood, obtained from a patient whose treatment included radiotherapy and nephrectomy. CDR3 DNA: TGTGCCAGCAGTGACTGGGCGCGGCGGGAAAAACTGTTTTTT. It specifies CASSDWARREKLFF.